This T cell receptor beta chain was identified in a study of blood T cell repertoires in COVID-19. About the research overall: Acute and convalescent COVID-19 samples came from the United States, Italy and Spain. T cells, B-cell-depleted T cells, or PBMCs supplied cDNA or gDNA.

Some clones are missing from TCRdb's copy, which holds only in-frame ones; the method was immunoSEQ multiplex PCR. The sample has approximately 91,000 clones; about four fifths are singletons. V was pared by 6 bases and J by 7 bases, with 18 bases between. The CDR3 runs to 14 residues. Germline-derived CDR1 and CDR2 are MNHEY and SVGAGI. This sequence originates from a woman older than 75 with acute or convalescent COVID-19. The sequenced material came from peripheral blood. This chain connects TRBV6-5 to TRBJ1-2, with D possibly being TRBD1 (5 bases). Here the CDR3 reads CASSPTVSGFGYTF. The DNA for the CDR3 is TGTGCCAGCAGCCCGACAGTGAGTGGTTTTGGCTACACCTTC.